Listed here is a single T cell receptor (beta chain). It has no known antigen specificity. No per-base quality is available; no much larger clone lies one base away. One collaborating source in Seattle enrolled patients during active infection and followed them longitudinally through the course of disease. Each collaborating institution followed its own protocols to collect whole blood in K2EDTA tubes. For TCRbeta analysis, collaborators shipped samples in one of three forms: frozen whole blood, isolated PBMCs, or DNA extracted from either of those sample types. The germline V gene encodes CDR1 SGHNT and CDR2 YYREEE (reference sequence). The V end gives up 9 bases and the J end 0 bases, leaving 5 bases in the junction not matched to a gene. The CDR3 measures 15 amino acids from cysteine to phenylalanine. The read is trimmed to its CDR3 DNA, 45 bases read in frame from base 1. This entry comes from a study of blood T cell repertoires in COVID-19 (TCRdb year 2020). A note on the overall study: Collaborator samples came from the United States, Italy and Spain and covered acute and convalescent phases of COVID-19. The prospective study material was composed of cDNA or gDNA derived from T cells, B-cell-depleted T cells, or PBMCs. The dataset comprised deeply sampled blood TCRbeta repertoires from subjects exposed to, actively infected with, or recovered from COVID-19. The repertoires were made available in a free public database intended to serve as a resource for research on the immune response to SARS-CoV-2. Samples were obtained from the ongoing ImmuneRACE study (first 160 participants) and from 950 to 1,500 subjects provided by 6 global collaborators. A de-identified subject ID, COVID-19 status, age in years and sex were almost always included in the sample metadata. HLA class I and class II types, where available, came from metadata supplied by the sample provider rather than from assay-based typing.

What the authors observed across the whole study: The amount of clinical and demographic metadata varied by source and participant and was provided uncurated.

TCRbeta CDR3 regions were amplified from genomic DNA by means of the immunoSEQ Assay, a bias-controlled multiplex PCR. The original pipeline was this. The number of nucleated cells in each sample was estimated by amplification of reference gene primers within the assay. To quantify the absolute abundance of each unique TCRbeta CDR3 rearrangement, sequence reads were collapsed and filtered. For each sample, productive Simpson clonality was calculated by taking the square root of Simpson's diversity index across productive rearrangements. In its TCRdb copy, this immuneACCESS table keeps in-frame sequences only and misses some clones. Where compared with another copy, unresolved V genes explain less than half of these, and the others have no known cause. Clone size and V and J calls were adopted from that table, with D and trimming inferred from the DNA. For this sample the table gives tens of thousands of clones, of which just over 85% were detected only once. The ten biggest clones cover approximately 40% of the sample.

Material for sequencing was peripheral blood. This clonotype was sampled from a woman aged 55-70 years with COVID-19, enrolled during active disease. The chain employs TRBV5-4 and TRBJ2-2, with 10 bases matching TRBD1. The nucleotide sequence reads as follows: TGTGCCACCTCCGGGACAGGGGCGAACACCGGGGAGCTGTTTTTT. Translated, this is CATSGTGANTGELFF.